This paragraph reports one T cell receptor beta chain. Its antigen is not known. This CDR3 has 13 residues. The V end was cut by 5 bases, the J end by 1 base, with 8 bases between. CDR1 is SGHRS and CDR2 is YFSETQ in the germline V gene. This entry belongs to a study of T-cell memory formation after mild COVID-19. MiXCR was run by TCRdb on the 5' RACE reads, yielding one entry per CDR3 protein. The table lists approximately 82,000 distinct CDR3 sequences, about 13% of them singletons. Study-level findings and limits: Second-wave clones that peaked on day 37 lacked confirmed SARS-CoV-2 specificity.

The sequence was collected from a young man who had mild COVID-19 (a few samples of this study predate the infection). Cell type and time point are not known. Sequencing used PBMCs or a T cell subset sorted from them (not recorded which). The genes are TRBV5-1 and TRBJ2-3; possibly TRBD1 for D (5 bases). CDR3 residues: CASRQAGTDTQYF. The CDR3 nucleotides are TGCGCCAGCAGACAGGCCGGCACAGATACGCAGTATTTT.